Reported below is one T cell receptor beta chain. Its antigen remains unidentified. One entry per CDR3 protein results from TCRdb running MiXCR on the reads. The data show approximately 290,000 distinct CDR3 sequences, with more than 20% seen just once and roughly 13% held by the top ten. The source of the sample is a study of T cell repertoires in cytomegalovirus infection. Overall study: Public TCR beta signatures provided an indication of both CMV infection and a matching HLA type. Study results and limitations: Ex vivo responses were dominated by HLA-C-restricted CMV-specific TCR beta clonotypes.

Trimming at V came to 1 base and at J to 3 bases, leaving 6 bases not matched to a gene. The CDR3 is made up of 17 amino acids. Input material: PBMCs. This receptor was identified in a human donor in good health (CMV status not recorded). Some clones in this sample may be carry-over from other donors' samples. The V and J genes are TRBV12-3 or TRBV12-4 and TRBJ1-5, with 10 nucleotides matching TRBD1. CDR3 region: CASSLDVGQGNNQPQHF. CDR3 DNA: TGTGCCAGCAGTTTAGACGTGGGACAGGGGAACAATCAGCCCCAGCATTTT.